The T cell receptor (beta chain) under discussion was sequenced for a study of beta chain features in type 1 diabetes. V shed 5 bases and J 9 bases; nucleotides not matched to a gene: 3. Germline V CDR1 and CDR2: SGHTA, FQGNSA. The CDR3 extends over 12 amino acids. General study findings and limits: Type 1 diabetes patients had fewer VDJ junction insertions and more deletions. It was among patients, rather than healthy donors, that naive, central memory and Treg TCRB repertoires appeared more similar. TCRB CDR3s were moderately but significantly shorter in Type 1 diabetes patients in all four CD4+ subsets.

A word on this clone: Its antigen is not known.

Every single donor gave one heparinised blood draw, and these averaged around 110 mL. The entirety of the isolated RNA underwent reverse transcription, so expressed TCRB transcripts were sequenced. TCRdb's table, derived via immunoSEQ multiplex PCR, lists solely in-frame clones and lacks some. The sample comprises more than 250,000 clones, roughly an eighth of which are singletons, and approximately 0.015% rests with the top ten. The chain carries TRBV7-2 and TRBJ2-1; 8 bases fit TRBD1. Sequences were obtained from naive CD4+ T cells from blood. This sequence was found in a man aged 25 to 45 with type 1 diabetes. The CDR3 nucleotides are TGTGCCAGCAGCCCCCAGGGGGCTGAGCAGTTCTTC. Protein sequence: CASSPQGAEQFF.